The 27 T cell receptor beta chains below were found in one sample sequenced in a study of blood T cell repertoires in COVID-19. Measured with immunoSEQ multiplex PCR; TCRdb has only the in-frame clones, and not every one. The table shows roughly 70,000 clones, with roughly 86% occurring only once. The source material was peripheral blood. The origin of the receptors is a man aged 70-80 years with active COVID-19.

V is TRBV11-2 and J is TRBJ2-7; 15 bases align to TRBD2. This CDR3 has 15 residues. The trim removed 5 bases at V and 6 bases at J, leaving 5 bases unmatched. Germline CDR1 and CDR2: SGHAT and FQNNGV. CDR3 in DNA: TGTGCCAGCAGCCGCCCGGGACTAGCGGGAGGCGAGCAGTACTTC. Protein product: CASSRPGLAGGEQYF.

The chain carries TRBV30 and TRBJ1-2; the match to TRBD1 covers 11 bases. CDR1 is GTSNPN, CDR2 SVGIG, per germline (reference sequence). The CDR3 spans 17 residues. With V trimmed by 6 bases and J by 4 bases, 16 bases remained unmatched. The CDR3 sequence is CACSKKGGTGGSYGYTF. CDR3 coding DNA: TGTGCCTGCTCCAAAAAGGGAGGGACAGGGGGGTCCTATGGCTACACCTTC. Full variable domain (remainder filled in from reference TRBV30 and TRBJ1-2): SQTIHQWPATLVQPVGSPLSLECTVEGTSNPNLYWYRQAAGRGLQLLFYSVGIGQISSEVPQNLSASRPQDRQFILSSKKLLLSDSGFYLCACSKKGGTGGSYGYTFGSGTRLTVV.

The genes are TRBV27 and TRBJ2-7, with D perhaps TRBD1 (6 bases). The CDR3 spans 12 residues. CDR1 and CDR2 from the germline V gene are MNHEY and SMNVEV (reference sequence). Trimming took off 6 bases at V and 5 bases at J, with 11 bases between the two ends. The CDR3 reads CASSMKGDEQYF. The CDR3 DNA reads TGTGCCAGCAGCATGAAGGGGGACGAGCAGTACTTC.

The chain recombines TRBV6-6 with TRBJ1-1; D perhaps matches TRBD1 (5 bases). The V gene's germline CDR1 is MNHNY and CDR2 SVGAGI (reference sequence). V was shortened by 6 bases and J by 0 bases, with 11 bases between the two germline ends. The CDR3 has 14 amino acids. DNA of the CDR3: TGTGCCAGCAGGACGGGAGGGGTGAACACTGAAGCTTTCTTT. Translating gives CASRTGGVNTEAFF.

The J gene is TRBJ1-1, the V gene TRBV3-1 (or the pseudogene TRBV3-2); D is unresolved. V was shortened by 1 base and J by 3 bases, with 3 bases between the two germline ends. This CDR3 comprises 12 residues. Germline CDR1 reads LGHDT; CDR2 reads YNNKEL (reference sequence). CDR3 loop: CASSQGDTEAFF. DNA for the CDR3: TGTGCCAGCAGCCAAGGCGACACTGAAGCTTTCTTT.

The rearrangement links TRBV7-8 to TRBJ1-2; 7 nucleotides match TRBD1. The CDR3 length is 14 residues. J gave up 4 bases and V 5 bases, and 7 bases lay outside the gene matches. CDR1 is SGHVS, CDR2 FQNEAQ, per germline. CDR3 protein: CASSAGQPPYGYTF. In DNA, the CDR3 is TGTGCCAGCAGCGCGGGACAGCCCCCCTATGGCTACACCTTC.

The J gene is TRBJ1-3, the V gene TRBV7-2, with D possibly being TRBD1 (6 bases). With 5 bases removed from V and 0 bases from J, the gap between germline ends came to 14 bases. The CDR3 totals 16 residues. The V gene's germline CDR1 is SGHTA and CDR2 FQGNSA. The CDR3 is CASSAAGGHSGNTIYF. As DNA, the CDR3 is TGTGCCAGCAGCGCCGCGGGGGGGCACTCTGGAAACACCATATATTTT.

The table lists this clone with a count of one. The chain recombines TRBV29-1 with TRBJ1-2; TRBD1 might be the D (5 bases). Germline CDR1 SQVTM, CDR2 ANQGSEA. This CDR3 comprises 12 residues. V was cut by 4 bases and J by 5 bases, with 11 bases left in between. DNA of the CDR3: TGCAGCGTTGGTCAGGGAGGTTATGGCTACACCTTC. Its translation is CSVGQGGYGYTF.

Turning to this clone: An end of the junction does not agree with germline; a read error may underlie this. J is TRBJ2-5 and V is TRBV9, with D maybe TRBD2 (5 bases). This CDR3 has 14 residues. From germline, CDR1 is SGDLS and CDR2 YYNGEE. The CDR3 spells CASSPRTGQEAQYF. CDR3 bases: TGTGCCAGCAGCCCCCGGACTGGTCAAGAGGCCCAGTACTTC.

This clone was recorded once. The J gene is TRBJ2-7, the V gene TRBV12-5; D is unresolved. CDR1 is LGHNT and CDR2 is FRNRAP in the germline V gene. This CDR3 is built from 17 residues. The V end lost 0 bases, the J end lost 3 bases, and 18 bases lay between the germline ends. This CDR3 is CASGLVRSIRPGYEQYF. The CDR3 DNA reads as TGTGCTAGTGGTTTGGTACGATCGATTCGTCCGGGCTACGAGCAGTACTTC.

The J gene is TRBJ2-7, the V gene TRBV3-1 (or the pseudogene TRBV3-2); TRBD2 agrees at 7 bases. The CDR3 is 13 amino acids. The ends lost 3 bases at V and 10 bases at J; junction bases unmatched: 9. The germline V gene encodes CDR1 LGHDT and CDR2 YNNKEL (reference sequence). The CDR3 nucleotides are TGTGCCAGCAGCCACACCCGTTGCGGGAGACAGTACTTC. It yields the protein CASSHTRCGRQYF.

The CDR3 spells CASSHPGLAGGFGETQYF. CDR3 sequence (DNA): TGTGCCAGCAGCCACCCCGGACTAGCGGGAGGGTTTGGGGAGACCCAGTACTTC. The chain couples TRBV4-2 to TRBJ2-5; TRBD2 aligns across 15 bases. This CDR3 has 18 residues. V was pared by 3 bases and J by 5 bases, with 10 bases of the junction left unmatched. Germline values: CDR1 LGHNA, CDR2 YNFKEQ.

This clone showed up just once. The chain joins TRBV7-2 to TRBJ1-5; D is undetermined. Germline values: CDR1 SGHTA, CDR2 FQGNSA. Trimming shortened V by 3 bases and J by 2 bases, and 5 bases separated the two germline ends. The length of the CDR3 is 13 residues. DNA for the CDR3: TGTGCCAGCAGCTTGAGGGGCAATCAGCCCCAGCATTTT. Translating gives CASSLRGNQPQHF.

This chain uses TRBV6-5 with TRBJ1-1; 8 bases line up with TRBD1. This CDR3 is 15 amino acids long. V gave up 7 bases and J gave up 5 bases; unmatched junction bases: 12. The germline V gene encodes CDR1 MNHEY and CDR2 SVGAGI. The DNA of the CDR3 is TGTGCCAGCACCCAAGGGGTACAGGGGGGGACTGAAGCTTTCTTT. This codes for CASTQGVQGGTEAFF.

The rearrangement uses TRBV29-1 and TRBJ2-1, with a tentative D call TRBD2 (6 bases). Germline V gene data show CDR1 as SQVTM and CDR2 as ANQGSEA. The germline V and J ends were trimmed by 4 bases and 1 base, with 11 bases remaining between them. The CDR3 is 14 residues long. The CDR3 nucleotides are TGCAGCGTTGGCGTGGCGGGATCCTACAATGAGCAGTTCTTC. Translated, it gives CSVGVAGSYNEQFF.

The chain couples TRBV2 to TRBJ2-7; 14 bases map to TRBD2. The CDR3 is 18 amino acids. With V trimmed by 8 bases and J by 3 bases, 15 bases remained unmatched. CDR1 SNHLY and CDR2 FYNNEI come from the germline V gene. The CDR3 DNA follows: TGTGCCAGCCCCCGGGGGACTAGCGGGAGCGGGCCAGACTACGAGCAGTACTTC. Translating it yields CASPRGTSGSGPDYEQYF.

The V and J genes are TRBV29-1 and TRBJ2-5, with D perhaps matching TRBD2 (7 bases). CDR1 is SQVTM, CDR2 ANQGSEA, per germline. The CDR3 runs to 12 residues. The V end lost 7 bases, the J end lost 7 bases, and 16 bases lay between the germline ends. The CDR3 sequence is CSAWAGAATQYF. CDR3 bases: TGCAGCGCCTGGGCGGGGGCCGCGACCCAGTACTTC.

This chain links TRBV5-5 with TRBJ1-2, with a possible D match to TRBD1 (6 bases). Germline CDR1 is SGHKS and CDR2 is YYEKEE (reference sequence). Deletions cut 4 bases from V and 3 bases from J, with 19 bases between. This CDR3 comprises 16 residues. DNA for the CDR3: TGTGCCAGCAGCACCCGGGGGGGGCCAGGGGACTATGGCTACACCTTC. Its translation is CASSTRGGPGDYGYTF.

The chain combines TRBV5-4 with TRBJ2-1; 7 bases align to TRBD2. The CDR3 is made up of 15 amino acids. From germline, CDR1 is SGHNT and CDR2 YYREEE (reference sequence). Trimming took 3 bases from V and 0 from J; bases not matched to a gene: 3. Here the CDR3 reads CASSWGGSSYNEQFF. As DNA, the CDR3 is TGTGCCAGCAGCTGGGGGGGGAGCTCCTACAATGAGCAGTTCTTC.

The V gene is TRBV30, the J gene TRBJ1-2; D is unclear. V was shortened by 2 bases and J by 4 bases, with 11 bases between the two germline ends. The length of the CDR3 is 13 residues. The V gene's germline CDR1 is GTSNPN and CDR2 SVGIG (reference sequence). The CDR3 region is CAWSRAGLYGYTF. In DNA form, the CDR3 reads TGTGCCTGGAGTAGGGCGGGCCTCTATGGCTACACCTTC.

V and J are TRBV24-1 and TRBJ2-2, with 8 positions matching TRBD2. Germline CDR1 is KGHDR and CDR2 is SFDVKD. This CDR3 is 14 amino acids long. The V segment lost 5 bases and the J segment 4 bases; nucleotides outside the gene matches: 2. CDR3 residues: CATSGAGGTGELFF. The CDR3 DNA is TGTGCCACCAGTGGGGCGGGAGGCACCGGGGAGCTGTTTTTT.

The genes are TRBV11-3 and TRBJ2-7, with 8 bases identical to TRBD2. CDR3 size: 14 residues. The junction had 5 bases not matched to a gene; V was cut back by 3 bases and J by 4 bases. Germline V lookup: CDR1 SGHNT, CDR2 YENEEA. CDR3 amino acids: CASSFGLAGYEQYF. Written as DNA, the CDR3 is TGTGCCAGCAGCTTTGGACTAGCCGGTTACGAGCAGTACTTC.

J is TRBJ2-1 and V is TRBV7-2; TRBD2 matches at 12 bases. CDR1 and CDR2 (germline): SGHTA, FQGNSA. The CDR3 has 15 residues. The junction had 13 bases not matched to a gene; V was cut back by 5 bases and J by 14 bases. The CDR3 protein is CASSPRTSGAGVEFF. CDR3 DNA sequence: TGTGCCAGCAGCCCACGGACTAGCGGGGCCGGGGTAGAGTTCTTC.

V gene TRBV15 combines with J gene TRBJ2-1, with 8 bases identical to TRBD2. The V gene end was trimmed by 5 bases and the J gene end by 12 bases; junction bases not matched to a gene: 18. Germline loops: CDR1 LNHNV, CDR2 YYDKDF (reference sequence). This CDR3 is 16 amino acids long. The chain's CDR3 is CATSPPGLASVGGQFF. The CDR3 DNA sequence: TGTGCCACCAGCCCACCCGGACTAGCCTCAGTGGGCGGGCAGTTCTTC.

The chain is built from TRBV25-1 and TRBJ1-2, with D perhaps TRBD1 (5 bases). Germline V gives CDR1 MGHDK, CDR2 SYGVNS. The ends were cut back, 1 base at V and 2 bases at J, with 8 bases in the middle. The CDR3 consists of 14 residues. The CDR3 loop reads CASSESGDNYGYTF. For the CDR3, the DNA is TGTGCCAGCAGTGAATCGGGGGACAACTATGGCTACACCTTC.

The V and J genes are TRBV6-5 and TRBJ2-7, with D unresolved. The CDR3 covers 15 residues. Trimming pared 7 bases from V and 2 bases from J, leaving 18 bases between. The germline gives CDR1 MNHEY, CDR2 SVGAGI. The CDR3 spells CASTQATGSPYEQYF. CDR3 bases: TGTGCCAGCACTCAGGCGACCGGTTCCCCCTACGAGCAGTACTTC.

This chain links TRBV11-3 with TRBJ2-2; 7 nucleotides agree with TRBD2. This CDR3 region has 17 residues. The germline V gene has CDR1 SGHNT and CDR2 YENEEA. The J segment lost 0 bases and the V segment lost 1 base, leaving 5 bases of the junction unmatched. The CDR3 sequence: CASSLAGGFANTGELFF. The CDR3 DNA is TGTGCCAGCAGCTTAGCGGGGGGTTTCGCGAACACCGGGGAGCTGTTTTTT. The complete variable domain, with remaining parts taken from reference TRBV11-3 and TRBJ2-2, reads EAGVVQSPRYKIIEKKQPVAFWCNPISGHNTLYWYLQNLGQGPELLIRYENEEAVDDSQLPKDRFSAERLKGVDSTLKIQPAELGDSAVYLCASSLAGGFANTGELFFGEGSRLTVL.